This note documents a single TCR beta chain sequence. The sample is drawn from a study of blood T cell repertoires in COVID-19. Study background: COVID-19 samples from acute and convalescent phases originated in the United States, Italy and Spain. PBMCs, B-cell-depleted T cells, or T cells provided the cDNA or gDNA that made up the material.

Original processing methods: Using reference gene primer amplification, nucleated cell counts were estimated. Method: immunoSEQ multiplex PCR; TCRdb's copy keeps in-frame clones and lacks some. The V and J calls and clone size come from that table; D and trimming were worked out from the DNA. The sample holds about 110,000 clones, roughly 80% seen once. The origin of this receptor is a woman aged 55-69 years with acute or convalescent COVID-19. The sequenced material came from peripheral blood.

The CDR3 spells CASSSPGGPDEKLFF. CDR3 nucleotide sequence: TGTGCCAGTAGTAGCCCGGGGGGGCCGGATGAAAAACTGTTTTTT. V is TRBV19 and J is TRBJ1-4; a possible D gene is TRBD1 (6 bases). CDR1 is LNHDA and CDR2 is SQIVND in the germline V gene (reference sequence). With 4 bases removed from V and 6 bases from J, the gap between germline ends came to 15 bases. This CDR3 is 15 amino acids long.